One sample yielded the 29 T cell receptor beta chains listed below, sequenced in a study of OX40 agonist ivuxolimab in advanced cancers. The table came from immunoSEQ multiplex PCR; TCRdb's copy has only in-frame clones and leaves some out. The data show some 58,000 clones, 90% to 95% seen once. The source material was CD4+ or CD8+ T cells sorted from blood, sampled in a trial of the OX40 agonist ivuxolimab. The source is an adult with an advanced solid tumor such as melanoma, head and neck, liver or kidney cancer.

This chain connects TRBV7-8 to TRBJ1-2, with 8 bases identical to TRBD1. Per germline, CDR1 SGHVS and CDR2 FQNEAQ. The length of the CDR3 is 15 residues. The trim removed 2 bases at V and 5 bases at J, leaving 7 bases unmatched. The CDR3 here is CASSLFSTGGYGYTF. The CDR3 nucleotides are TGTGCCAGCAGCTTATTCTCCACAGGGGGGTATGGCTACACCTTC. Complete variable domain (other parts from reference TRBV7-8 and TRBJ1-2): GAGVSQSPRYKVAKRGQDVALRCDPISGHVSLFWYQQALGQGPEFLTYFQNEAQLDKSGLPSDRFFAERPEGSVSTLKIQRTQQEDSAVYLCASSLFSTGGYGYTFGSGTRLTVV.

The chain links TRBV30 to TRBJ1-1; perhaps TRBD1 as D (5 bases). Trimming stripped 1 base from V and 4 bases from J, with 16 bases between. The germline CDR1 and CDR2 sequences are GTSNPN and SVGIG (reference sequence). The CDR3 spans 15 residues. In DNA, the CDR3 is TGTGCCTGGAGTGCCCCGGGCAGGGAGGGCACTGAAGCTTTCTTT. It specifies CAWSAPGREGTEAFF.

This rearrangement joins TRBV6-1 to TRBJ2-7; D unresolved. The CDR3 sequence is 16 residues long. CDR1 is MNHNS and CDR2 is SASEGT in the germline V gene. Trimming pared 2 bases from V and 2 bases from J, leaving 16 bases between. The CDR3 region has the DNA TGTGCCAGCAGTGAAACAAATATAGTGTGGACCTACGAGCAGTACTTC. Encoded protein: CASSETNIVWTYEQYF.

The rearrangement links TRBV6-5 to TRBJ1-5; weak D call: TRBD1 (6 bases). Germline CDR1 and CDR2: MNHEY and SVGAGI. The CDR3 has 14 amino acids. Trimming left V 4 bases short and J 7 bases short, with 14 bases between. The CDR3: CASSWGQEGQPQHF. CDR3 DNA: TGTGCCAGCAGTTGGGGGCAGGAAGGGCAGCCCCAGCATTTT.

The chain uses TRBV30 and TRBJ2-1, with 9 bases lining up with TRBD1. V gave up 0 bases and J gave up 1 base; unmatched junction bases: 7. CDR1 GTSNPN and CDR2 SVGIG come from the germline V gene (reference sequence). The CDR3 contains 17 residues. CDR3 nucleotides: TGTGCCTGGAGTGTACCCGGGACAGGGAAATCCTACAATGAGCAGTTCTTC. It specifies CAWSVPGTGKSYNEQFF.

DNA for the CDR3: TGTGCCAGTAGTCGACGGTCCCAAGAGACCCAGTACTTC. It encodes CASSRRSQETQYF. V is TRBV19 and J is TRBJ2-5; no clear D gene. There are 13 residues in the CDR3. Germline V CDR1 and CDR2: LNHDA, SQIVND (reference sequence). With 5 bases removed from V and 1 base from J, the gap between germline ends came to 8 bases.

The chain employs TRBV6-6 and TRBJ2-5, with TRBD2 as a possible D gene (7 bases). Germline lookup yields CDR1 MNHNY and CDR2 SVGAGI (reference sequence). Trimming pared 6 bases from V and 2 bases from J, leaving 13 bases between. CDR3 length: 14 residues. For the CDR3, the DNA is TGTGCCAGCAGCCCTAGGGGGGGGCAAGAGACCCAGTACTTC. This codes for CASSPRGGQETQYF.

The V call is TRBV29-1, the J call TRBJ2-3; 7 bases agree with TRBD1. This CDR3 has 14 amino acids. CDR1 is SQVTM and CDR2 is ANQGSEA in the germline V gene. Trimming removed 5 bases from V and 2 bases from J; junction bases left unmatched: 7. This CDR3 is CSVHTGQFTDTQYF. The CDR3 region has the DNA TGCAGCGTTCATACGGGACAGTTCACAGATACGCAGTATTTT.

This chain links TRBV4-2 with TRBJ1-2, with TRBD1 matching 9 bases. The CDR3 is 15 amino acids. Germline V gives CDR1 LGHNA, CDR2 YNFKEQ. Trimming took 0 bases from V and 7 from J; bases not matched to a gene: 6. CDR3 region: CASSQEGQGVVGYTF. Written as DNA, the CDR3 is TGTGCCAGCAGCCAAGAGGGACAGGGAGTAGTTGGCTACACCTTC.

The chain uses TRBV28 and TRBJ2-1, with D possibly being TRBD2 (6 bases). This CDR3 spans 16 amino acids. CDR1 and CDR2 from the germline V gene are MDHEN and SYDVKM. Trimming took 3 bases from V and 0 from J, leaving 12 bases between them. The CDR3 region is CASSLTGARSYNEQFF. The DNA for the CDR3 is TGTGCCAGCAGTTTGACGGGAGCCCGCTCCTACAATGAGCAGTTCTTC.

This clone was detected only a few times. The chain employs TRBV5-1 and TRBJ2-1; TRBD2 aligns across 8 bases. The CDR3 loop spans 17 amino acids. Per the germline V gene, CDR1 is SGHRS and CDR2 is YFSETQ. V was clipped by 4 bases and J by 5 bases; unmatched bases: 14. CDR3 sequence: CASSPGITSGINNEQFF. The CDR3 DNA reads as TGCGCCAGCAGCCCGGGGATCACTAGCGGTATAAACAATGAGCAGTTCTTC.

This clone came up once. This chain uses TRBV6-5 with TRBJ1-6; D is ambiguous. The CDR3 extends over 15 amino acids. Germline V CDR1 and CDR2: MNHEY, SVGAGI. V lost 5 bases and J lost 8, with 16 bases in between. The CDR3 spells CASSTSSGIDSPLHF. The CDR3 bases are TGTGCCAGCAGTACCTCATCGGGGATTGATTCACCCCTCCACTTT.

The chain has TRBV18 and TRBJ2-2, with D unresolved. CDR1 KGHSH and CDR2 LQKENI come from the germline V gene. The V and J ends lost 0 bases and 5 bases respectively, with 4 bases between them. The CDR3 extends over 13 amino acids. CDR3 sequence (DNA): TGTGCCAGCTCACCACCGGTAACCGGGGAGCTGTTTTTT. Amino acid sequence: CASSPPVTGELFF. Combining the CDR3 with reference TRBV18 and TRBJ2-2 gives the whole variable domain NAGVMQNPRHLVRRRGQEARLRCSPMKGHSHVYWYRQLPEEGLKFMVYLQKENIIDESGMPKERFSAEFPKEGPSILRIQQVVRGDSAAYFCASSPPVTGELFFGEGSRLTVL.

This chain links TRBV25-1 with TRBJ2-5; TRBD2 is a possible D gene (5 bases). CDR1 is MGHDK, CDR2 SYGVNS, per germline. The CDR3 runs 15 residues. V was cut by 1 base and J by 2 bases, with 11 bases left in between. CDR3 nucleotides: TGTGCCAGCAGTGAATTCGGCGAGCGGCAAGAGACCCAGTACTTC. Amino acid sequence: CASSEFGERQETQYF.

The genes are TRBV7-9 and TRBJ1-1; unclear D gene. Germline CDR1 is SEHNR and CDR2 is FQNEAQ (reference sequence). This CDR3 is 14 amino acids long. V lost 1 base, J lost 4 bases, and 10 bases lay in between. This CDR3 reads CASSLGLDGTEAFF. DNA of the CDR3: TGTGCCAGCAGCTTAGGTCTGGACGGCACTGAAGCTTTCTTT.

J is TRBJ1-6 and V is TRBV7-6, with 8 bases that match TRBD1. The CDR3 consists of 15 residues. The V and J ends lost 0 bases and 10 bases, in that order; junction bases with no gene match: 5. Germline CDR1 reads SGHVS; CDR2 reads FNYEAQ. The CDR3 protein is CASSLAQGGLSPLHF. DNA of the CDR3: TGTGCCAGCAGCTTAGCACAGGGGGGTTTGTCACCCCTCCACTTT.

The J gene is TRBJ2-1, the V gene TRBV2; D possibly uses TRBD1 or TRBD2 (5 bases each). The CDR3 runs 13 residues. The V gene lost 6 bases and the J gene lost 6 bases, with 12 bases spanning the gap. Germline V CDR1 and CDR2: SNHLY, FYNNEI. This CDR3 is CASRGDGGNEQFF. The CDR3 coding sequence is TGTGCCAGCAGGGGGGACGGTGGCAATGAGCAGTTCTTC.

The chain employs TRBV6-5 and TRBJ2-5; TRBD2 is a possible D gene (5 bases). The V end lost 2 bases, the J end lost 2 bases, and 6 bases lay between the germline ends. This CDR3 comprises 13 residues. The germline V gene has CDR1 MNHEY and CDR2 SVGAGI. Here the CDR3 DNA reads TGTGCCAGCAGTTACCGACTACAAGAGACCCAGTACTTC. It encodes CASSYRLQETQYF.

The rearrangement links TRBV6-5 to TRBJ1-1; D is perhaps TRBD1 (5 bases). The ends were cut back, 6 bases at V and 1 base at J, with 15 bases in the middle. The CDR3 consists of 15 residues. Germline CDR1 reads MNHEY; CDR2 reads SVGAGI. This CDR3 is CASSPHSGQNTEAFF. CDR3 coding DNA: TGTGCCAGCAGCCCTCACTCGGGGCAGAACACTGAAGCTTTCTTT.

The CDR3 coding sequence is TGTGCCAGCAGCAAAGTTCTAGCGGGAGGGCCAATCTCAGAGACCCAGTACTTC. Its protein product is CASSKVLAGGPISETQYF. The rearrangement links TRBV21-1 to TRBJ2-5; the D segment call TRBD2 is taken from the table without a DNA check. TRBV21-1 is a pseudogene locus. The CDR3 extends over 18 amino acids.

The V gene is TRBV19, the J gene TRBJ2-1, with D hard to call. The CDR3 runs to 14 residues. The germline CDR1 and CDR2 sequences are LNHDA and SQIVND (reference sequence). V lost 3 bases to trimming and J lost 9 bases, with 15 bases between them. The CDR3, as DNA: TGTGCCAGTAGTATTCGGGTGGAAGCATCTGAGCAGTTCTTC. This encodes CASSIRVEASEQFF.

The rearrangement links TRBV2 to TRBJ2-5, with D perhaps matching TRBD1 (5 bases). Per the germline V gene, CDR1 is SNHLY and CDR2 is FYNNEI. The V and J ends lost 7 bases and 2 bases respectively, with 17 bases between them. The CDR3 has 15 residues. CDR3 nucleotide sequence: TGTGCCAGCACGTGGGGCTTGGCAGCACAAGAGACCCAGTACTTC. It translates to CASTWGLAAQETQYF.

The chain links TRBV11-2 to TRBJ2-7; 9 nucleotides align to TRBD2. The J segment lost 7 bases and the V segment lost 0 bases, leaving 10 bases of the junction unmatched. This CDR3 region has 16 residues. Germline loops: CDR1 SGHAT, CDR2 FQNNGV. CDR3 in amino acids: CASSLDGLAGRGEQYF. The CDR3, as DNA: TGTGCCAGCAGCTTAGATGGGCTAGCGGGACGGGGGGAGCAGTACTTC.

This chain links TRBV2 with TRBJ2-5; 7 bases align to TRBD1. With the DNA end fitting TRBJ2-7 better, the J assignment may be wrong. CDR1 and CDR2 from the germline V gene are SNHLY and FYNNEI. The length of the CDR3 is 16 residues. The CDR3 DNA sequence: TGTGCCAGCAGTGAACCCCGGGACAGAAATTCCTACGAGCAGTACTTC. Its protein is CASSEPRDRNSYEQYF.

The CDR3 sequence: CSILRGYNEQFF. The DNA of the CDR3 is TGCAGCATCTTAAGGGGTTACAATGAGCAGTTCTTC. J is TRBJ2-1 and V is TRBV29-1; D possibly corresponds to TRBD1 (5 bases). The length of the CDR3 is 12 residues. The germline CDR1 and CDR2 sequences are SQVTM and ANQGSEA. Trimming stripped 8 bases from V and 4 bases from J, with 12 bases between.

The chain joins TRBV19 to TRBJ1-5; no definite D call. The germline CDR1 and CDR2 sequences are LNHDA and SQIVND (reference sequence). CDR3 size: 15 residues. Trimming took 6 bases from V and 0 from J, leaving 12 bases between them. The CDR3 is CASSAQAVSNQPQHF. As DNA, the CDR3 is TGTGCCAGTAGCGCGCAGGCCGTTAGCAATCAGCCCCAGCATTTT.

This chain joins TRBV2 and TRBJ2-7; D gene ambiguous. The CDR3 sequence is 13 residues long. CDR1 is SNHLY, CDR2 FYNNEI, per germline. V lost 3 bases, J lost 6 bases, and 12 bases lay in between. The CDR3 DNA follows: TGTGCCAGCAGTGAGGTGTCCGTGGGCGAGCAGTACTTC. This codes for CASSEVSVGEQYF.

This clone was seen just once. CDR3 amino acids: CASSSGTSGTDTQYF. The CDR3 DNA is TGTGCCAGCAGCTCTGGGACTAGCGGGACAGATACGCAGTATTTT. The chain combines TRBV7-3 with TRBJ2-3; 12 bases are a match to TRBD2. The trim removed 4 bases at V and 3 bases at J, leaving 2 bases unmatched. Germline-derived CDR1 and CDR2 are SGHTA and FQGTGA. The CDR3 is 15 residues long.

V usage is TRBV28 and J usage is TRBJ2-3; TRBD2 matches 9 bases. Germline values: CDR1 MDHEN, CDR2 SYDVKM. The length of the CDR3 is 15 residues. The V gene end was trimmed by 4 bases and the J gene end by 4 bases; junction bases not matched to a gene: 6. The CDR3 is CASSSLAGVADTQYF. The DNA of the CDR3 is TGTGCCAGCAGTTCATTAGCGGGAGTGGCAGATACGCAGTATTTT.